The 3 T cell receptor beta chains below come from one sample, sequenced in a study of blood T cell repertoires in COVID-19. Using immunoSEQ multiplex PCR, the repertoire was profiled, and TCRdb retains in-frame clones only, with some absent. The sample shows around 200,000 clones, roughly 83% of them seen only once. The sequenced material came from peripheral blood. Receptor source: a woman aged 40 to 50 with COVID-19, enrolled during active disease.

This rearrangement joins TRBV28 to TRBJ2-5; possible D gene TRBD2, 5 bases. Per the germline V gene, CDR1 is MDHEN and CDR2 is SYDVKM. V was cut by 1 base and J by 1 base, with 7 bases left in between. The CDR3 length is 14 residues. Here the CDR3 reads CASSLSGIQETQYF. CDR3 nucleotides: TGTGCCAGCAGTTTATCGGGGATCCAAGAGACCCAGTACTTC. Drawing the rest from reference TRBV28 and TRBJ2-5, the complete variable domain is DVKVTQSSRYLVKRTGEKVFLECVQDMDHENMFWYRQDPGLGLRLIYFSYDVKMKEKGDIPEGYSVSREKKERFSLILESASTNQTSMYLCASSLSGIQETQYFGPGTRLLVL.

The V gene is TRBV5-1, the J gene TRBJ1-6; no clear D gene. V gave up 2 bases and J gave up 8 bases, with 17 bases separating them. The CDR3 runs 16 residues. Germline V CDR1 and CDR2: SGHRS, YFSETQ. The CDR3 spells CASSFEPRPADSPLHF. CDR3 in DNA: TGCGCCAGCAGCTTTGAACCGCGCCCGGCGGATTCACCCCTCCACTTT.

Written as DNA, the CDR3 is TGTGCCAGCAGCGCACAGGGACCAGGGACCCAGTACTTC. Its protein product is CASSAQGPGTQYF. J is TRBJ2-5 and V is TRBV9; a weak D match, TRBD1 (6 bases). CDR1 SGDLS and CDR2 YYNGEE come from the germline V gene. This CDR3 has 13 amino acids. Between the trimmed V and J ends, which lost 3 bases and 7 bases, there was a span of 13 bases.